This is a list of T cell receptor beta chains from one sample in a study of T cell responses to AZD1222 COVID-19 vaccine. Profiling relied on immunoSEQ multiplex PCR, and the TCRdb table lists in-frame clones only, not all of them. The profile shows approximately 74,000 clones, roughly 80% of them singletons. The source material was peripheral blood, sampled on day 0 of AZD1222 vaccination. These receptors originate from an adult in good health. CDR3s include the opening cysteine and the closing phenylalanine or tryptophan. The D gene is left open where the match is weak. Not all rows give a size; the values are once, few, many and, for expanded clones, a class.

TRBJ2-1	TRBV9	.	15	.	CASSAGAWSYNEQFF	TGTGCCAGCAGCGCCGGGGCCTGGTCCTACAATGAGCAGTTCTTC
TRBJ1-2	TRBV6-5	.	11	.	CASENAYGYTF	TGTGCCAGCGAGAATGCCTATGGCTACACCTTC
TRBJ1-1	TRBV12-5	few	15	.	CASVSAGSMNTEAFF	TGTGCTAGTGTCTCGGCAGGATCCATGAACACTGAAGCTTTCTTT
TRBJ2-1	TRBV5-6	.	17	TRBD1	CASSWTQTGGAVDEQFF	TGTGCCAGCAGCTGGACCCAGACAGGGGGGGCCGTCGATGAGCAGTTCTTC
TRBJ2-1	TRBV5-5	.	14	TRBD2	CASSYIAGDNEQFF	TGTGCCAGCAGCTATATAGCGGGAGACAATGAGCAGTTCTTC
TRBJ1-4	TRBV15	.	16	TRBD1	CATSREKEGAFEKLFF	TGTGCCACCAGCAGAGAAAAAGAGGGGGCTTTTGAAAAACTGTTTTTT
TRBJ1-4	TRBV6-5	.	15	TRBD1	CASTLTGARGEKLFF	TGTGCCAGCACCTTAACAGGGGCCAGGGGGGAAAAACTGTTTTTT
TRBJ1-1	TRBV10-1	.	15	TRBD1	CASRGQGTLNTEAFF	TGCGCCAGCAGGGGACAGGGGACATTGAACACTGAAGCTTTCTTT
TRBJ1-4	TRBV7-9	.	16	TRBD1	CASSLEKGARNEKLFF	TGTGCCAGCAGCTTAGAAAAGGGGGCGCGTAATGAAAAACTGTTTTTT
TRBJ1-1	TRBV19	.	14	TRBD1	CASSLQGLNTEAFF	TGTGCCAGTAGTCTACAGGGGTTGAACACTGAAGCTTTCTTT
TRBJ1-3	TRBV7-2	.	18	.	CASSQDMGHQASGNTIYF	TGTGCCAGCAGCCAAGATATGGGACATCAAGCCTCTGGAAACACCATATATTTT
TRBJ2-1	TRBV7-9	.	17	.	CASSLVFTAQGYNEQFF	TGTGCCAGCAGCTTAGTTTTTACAGCGCAGGGTTACAATGAGCAGTTCTTC
TRBJ2-3	TRBV12-3/TRBV12-4	.	13	.	CASSQKVAASEYF	TGTGCCAGCAGCCAAAAGGTAGCGGCCTCAGAGTATTTT
TRBJ2-1	TRBV11-2	.	15	.	CASSPRLGSYNEQFF	TGTGCCAGCAGCCCAAGACTGGGCTCCTACAATGAGCAGTTCTTC
TRBJ1-2	TRBV27	.	13	TRBD1	CASSWDRNYGYTF	TGTGCCAGCAGTTGGGACAGGAACTATGGCTACACCTTC
TRBJ2-7	TRBV6-5	.	15	.	CASSYSAGSSYEQYF	TGTGCCAGCAGTTACTCGGCGGGAAGCTCCTACGAGCAGTACTTC